This entry is about one T cell receptor (beta chain). Its antigen is as yet unknown. In TCRdb, the RT-PCR reads were re-called with MiXCR into one record per CDR3 protein. The sample carries roughly 520,000 distinct CDR3 sequences, over 25% recorded once. The sample comes from a study of response to subunit inactivated influenza vaccine. Whole-study findings and limits: After each seasonal influenza vaccination, few new T cells are recruited, the authors suggested.

The CDR3 consists of 13 residues. The germline V gene has CDR1 LGHNA and CDR2 YSLEER. With 2 bases removed from V and 5 bases from J, the gap between germline ends came to 8 bases. The J gene is TRBJ2-3, the V gene TRBV4-3, with D unresolved. Sequencing used CD4+ T cells sorted from PBMCs, obtained more than 4 days after vaccination. The TCR originated in a man aged 45-65 years who received an inactivated influenza vaccine. CDR3 sequence reads: CASSQTSEDTQYF. In DNA form, the CDR3 reads TGCGCCAGCAGCCAAACTTCGGAAGATACGCAGTATTTT.